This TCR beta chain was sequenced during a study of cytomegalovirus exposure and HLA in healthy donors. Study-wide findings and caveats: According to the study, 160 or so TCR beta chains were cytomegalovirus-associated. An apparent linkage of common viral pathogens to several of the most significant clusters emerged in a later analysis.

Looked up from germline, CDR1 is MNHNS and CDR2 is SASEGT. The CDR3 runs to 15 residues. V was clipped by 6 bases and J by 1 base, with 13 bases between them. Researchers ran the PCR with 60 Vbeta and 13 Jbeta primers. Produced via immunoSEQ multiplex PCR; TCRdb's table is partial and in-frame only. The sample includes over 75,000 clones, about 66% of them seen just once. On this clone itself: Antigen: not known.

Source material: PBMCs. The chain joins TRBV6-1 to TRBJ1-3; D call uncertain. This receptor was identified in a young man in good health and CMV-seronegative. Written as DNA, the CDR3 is TGTGCCAGCAGCAATCCGGAGACTTCTGGAAACACCATATATTTT. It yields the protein CASSNPETSGNTIYF.